These 17 T cell receptor beta chains originate from one sample sequenced in a study of T cell responses to AZD1222 COVID-19 vaccine. Profiled with immunoSEQ multiplex PCR; TCRdb holds only in-frame clones, not every one. The repertoire holds fewer than 35,000 clones, with approximately 89% as singletons. This sample comprised peripheral blood, obtained on day 0 of AZD1222 vaccination. All receptors derive from an adult in good health.

The CDR3 loop is CASRGQSSYEQYF. CDR3 bases: TGTGCCAGCAGGGGACAGTCGTCCTACGAGCAGTACTTC. This rearrangement joins TRBV12-3 or TRBV12-4 to TRBJ2-7, with 7 bases fitting TRBD1. The CDR3 is 13 residues long. Unmatched junction bases numbered 3, after V lost 6 bases and J lost 1 base.

In its sample, this clone ranks as hyperexpanded (1% or more). The CDR3 DNA reads as TGTGCCAGCAGTTTGGGAGCCGCCGGGCCGGGAGGATCACCCCTCCACTTT. Amino acids: CASSLGAAGPGGSPLHF. This rearrangement joins TRBV27 to TRBJ1-6; no definite D call. Between the trimmed V and J ends, which lost 3 bases and 10 bases, there was a span of 22 bases. The germline gives CDR1 MNHEY, CDR2 SMNVEV (reference sequence). The CDR3 covers 17 residues.

This chain links TRBV25-1 with TRBJ1-4; 10 positions match TRBD1. The junction had 3 bases not matched to a gene; V was cut back by 4 bases and J by 7 bases. There are 14 residues in the CDR3. The germline gives CDR1 MGHDK, CDR2 SYGVNS. The CDR3 DNA sequence: TGTGCCAGCAGTGGAGGGGACAGGGGTGAAAAACTGTTTTTT. Its protein product is CASSGGDRGEKLFF.

This chain connects TRBV10-3 to TRBJ1-5; 7 bases align to TRBD1. The CDR3 contains 14 residues. J gave up 8 bases and V 0 bases, and 4 bases lay outside the gene matches. The germline V gene encodes CDR1 ENHRY and CDR2 SYGVKD. The DNA for the CDR3 is TGTGCCATCAGTGAGTCGACAGGGATGAAGCCCCAGCATTTT. Protein product: CAISESTGMKPQHF.

V gene TRBV19 combines with J gene TRBJ1-1; the D gene is possibly TRBD1 (6 bases). The CDR3 contains 14 residues. With 9 bases removed from V and 2 bases from J, the gap between germline ends came to 16 bases. Germline loops: CDR1 LNHDA, CDR2 SQIVND (reference sequence). CDR3 sequence reads: CASLNRALNTEAFF. The DNA for the CDR3 is TGTGCCAGCCTAAACAGGGCTTTAAACACTGAAGCTTTCTTT.

V and J are TRBV21-1 and TRBJ2-2; the D segment call TRBD2 is taken from the table without a DNA check. TRBV21-1 is annotated as a pseudogene. This CDR3 comprises 17 residues. The CDR3 DNA follows: TGTGCCAGCAGCGCAAAATCCCCGGGACTCAAGACCGGGGAGCTGTTTTTT. Translation: CASSAKSPGLKTGELFF.

The chain is built from TRBV9 and TRBJ1-6, with D hard to call. Germline V gene lookup returns CDR1 SGDLS and CDR2 YYNGEE. CDR3 size: 13 residues. Trimming pared 0 bases from V and 9 bases from J, leaving 7 bases between. CDR3 DNA sequence: TGTGCCAGCAGCGTAGATAGGAGTTCACCCCTCCACTTT. Amino acid sequence: CASSVDRSSPLHF.

The V and J genes are TRBV6-5 and TRBJ1-3; D might be TRBD1 (5 bases). Trimming removed 2 bases from V and 4 bases from J, with 12 bases in between. This CDR3 comprises 15 residues. CDR1 is MNHEY, CDR2 SVGAGI, per germline. CDR3 residues: CASSYEGARGNTIYF. The DNA for the CDR3 is TGTGCCAGCAGTTACGAAGGGGCCCGAGGAAACACCATATATTTT.

This chain connects TRBV18 to TRBJ2-5; D call uncertain. The germline V gene encodes CDR1 KGHSH and CDR2 LQKENI. V shed 0 bases and J shed 5 bases, with 4 bases lying between them. CDR3 length: 12 residues. CDR3 DNA: TGTGCCAGCTCACCACCGGGGGAGACCCAGTACTTC. Its protein product is CASSPPGETQYF.

The chain has TRBV7-2 and TRBJ2-7; a possible D gene is TRBD2 (5 bases). This CDR3 has 15 amino acids. V was clipped by 0 bases and J by 3 bases, with 12 bases between them. Germline V CDR1 and CDR2: SGHTA, FQGNSA. The CDR3 DNA follows: TGTGCCAGCAGCTTAGCGCTCGGAGGCAACTACGAGCAGTACTTC. The encoded protein is CASSLALGGNYEQYF.

This clone is a singleton in its sample. This rearrangement joins TRBV2 to TRBJ2-7; no clear D. The CDR3 runs to 14 residues. CDR1 SNHLY and CDR2 FYNNEI come from the germline V gene. Trimming took off 10 bases at V and 1 base at J, with 17 bases between the two ends. DNA of the CDR3: TGTGCCACCCGACGGTTCGAGAGTTCCTACGAGCAGTACTTC. It encodes CATRRFESSYEQYF.

The V and J genes are TRBV4-3 and TRBJ1-1; D is unclear. The germline V gene encodes CDR1 LGHNA and CDR2 YSLEER. This CDR3 is built from 16 residues. Between the trimmed V and J ends, which lost 4 bases and 1 base, there was a span of 16 bases. Here the CDR3 DNA reads TGCGCCAGCAGCCGAGGACCGGGAACCGCGAACACTGAAGCTTTCTTT. Residues: CASSRGPGTANTEAFF.

The chain carries TRBV5-1 and TRBJ1-1; 11 positions agree with TRBD1. The germline CDR1 and CDR2 sequences are SGHRS and YFSETQ. Losses at the gene ends were 0 bases for V and 5 bases for J; bases not matched to a gene: 3. The CDR3 is 15 amino acids. CDR3 nucleotide sequence: TGCGCCAGCAGCTTGGTCCGGGACAGGGGGACTGAAGCTTTCTTT. Translating gives CASSLVRDRGTEAFF.

The rearrangement links TRBV6-1 to TRBJ1-2; D remains unclear. V was clipped by 2 bases and J by 4 bases, with 8 bases between them. Germline loops: CDR1 MNHNS, CDR2 SASEGT. The CDR3 length is 13 residues. The CDR3 sequence: CASSERWGYGYTF. The CDR3 coding sequence is TGTGCCAGCAGTGAAAGGTGGGGCTATGGCTACACCTTC.

The J gene is TRBJ1-2, the V gene TRBV6-1; no reliable D call. The V gene's germline CDR1 is MNHNS and CDR2 SASEGT. The CDR3 is 12 amino acids. The germline V and J ends were trimmed by 2 bases and 7 bases, with 8 bases remaining between them. CDR3 protein: CASSESRSGYTF. The CDR3, as DNA: TGTGCCAGCAGTGAATCGAGGTCTGGCTACACCTTC.

This clone was seen only a few times. The CDR3 reads CASSLWGGDITEAFF. CDR3 in DNA: TGTGCCAGCAGCCTCTGGGGCGGGGACATCACTGAAGCTTTCTTT. The chain carries TRBV28 and TRBJ1-1; D may be TRBD1 (6 bases). The germline CDR1 and CDR2 sequences are MDHEN and SYDVKM. The V and J ends lost 6 bases and 4 bases respectively, with 18 bases between them. This CDR3 has 15 amino acids.

V gene TRBV2 combines with J gene TRBJ1-5; D might be TRBD1 (6 bases). CDR3 length: 14 amino acids. The V and J ends lost 1 base and 3 bases respectively, with 7 bases between them. The germline CDR1 and CDR2 sequences are SNHLY and FYNNEI. In DNA, the CDR3 is TGTGCCAGCAGTGAAGACAGGGTCAATCAGCCCCAGCATTTT. Its translation: CASSEDRVNQPQHF.